Below, 5 T cell receptor beta chains from the same sample are listed, as sequenced in a study of T cell responses to AZD1222 COVID-19 vaccine. The protocol was immunoSEQ multiplex PCR, while the TCRdb copy is restricted to in-frame clones and leaves out a portion. Among approximately 100,000 clones listed, over 75% were seen once. The material was peripheral blood, obtained on day 0 of AZD1222 vaccination. All receptors come from an adult in good health.

Concerning this clone: Other DNA variants within this sample encode the same CDR3. The chain carries TRBV18 and TRBJ2-5; D is uncertain. This CDR3 region has 13 residues. V lost 2 bases and J lost 2, with 6 bases in between. CDR1 and CDR2 from the germline V gene are KGHSH and LQKENI. The CDR3 sequence is CASSPGVQETQYF. The CDR3 nucleotides are TGTGCCAGCTCACCAGGAGTTCAAGAGACCCAGTACTTC.

CDR3 bases: TGTGCCAGCAGCCGCCTCACAGATACGCAGTATTTT. This gives the protein CASSRLTDTQYF. This chain joins TRBV7-8 and TRBJ2-3; D unclear. Germline assignment: CDR1 SGHVS and CDR2 FQNEAQ. Trimming removed 5 bases at V and 2 bases at J, with 5 bases between. This CDR3 is 12 amino acids long.

V usage is TRBV28 and J usage is TRBJ1-3; perhaps TRBD1 as D (6 bases). The CDR3 has 14 amino acids. Germline lookup yields CDR1 MDHEN and CDR2 SYDVKM. Between the trimmed V and J ends, which lost 10 bases and 1 base, there was a span of 14 bases. The chain's CDR3 is CATKGGTSGNTIYF. CDR3 DNA sequence: TGTGCCACCAAGGGAGGGACATCTGGAAACACCATATATTTT.

The chain couples TRBV11-1 to TRBJ1-1; D is perhaps TRBD1 (5 bases). V lost 1 base and J lost 1, with 13 bases in between. The CDR3 runs 16 residues. Germline V gene lookup returns CDR1 SGHAT and CDR2 FQDESV (reference sequence). The CDR3 nucleotides read TGTGCCAGCAGCTTAGAACTGGGCACAGGGAACACTGAAGCTTTCTTT. As protein: CASSLELGTGNTEAFF.

The V call is TRBV6-5, the J call TRBJ1-2; 8 bases line up with TRBD1. Trimming took 4 bases from V and 8 from J; bases not matched to a gene: 9. Germline loops: CDR1 MNHEY, CDR2 SVGAGI. CDR3 length equals 14 residues. CDR3 nucleotides: TGTGCCAGCAGTTCTTTTCAGGGGGCGCGGGGCTACACCTTC. Amino acid sequence: CASSSFQGARGYTF.